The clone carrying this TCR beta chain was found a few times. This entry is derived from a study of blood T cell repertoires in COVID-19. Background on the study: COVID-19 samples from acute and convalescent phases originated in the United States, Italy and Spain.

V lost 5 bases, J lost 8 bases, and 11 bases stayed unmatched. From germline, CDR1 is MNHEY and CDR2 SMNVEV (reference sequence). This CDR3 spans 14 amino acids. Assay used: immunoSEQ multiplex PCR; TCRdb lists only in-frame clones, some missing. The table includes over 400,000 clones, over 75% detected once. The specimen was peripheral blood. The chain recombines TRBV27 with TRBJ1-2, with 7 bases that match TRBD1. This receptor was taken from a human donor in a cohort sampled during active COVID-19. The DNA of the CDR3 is TGTGCCAGCAGTCCAAGAGGGACAGTCGGGGGCTACACCTTC. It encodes CASSPRGTVGGYTF.